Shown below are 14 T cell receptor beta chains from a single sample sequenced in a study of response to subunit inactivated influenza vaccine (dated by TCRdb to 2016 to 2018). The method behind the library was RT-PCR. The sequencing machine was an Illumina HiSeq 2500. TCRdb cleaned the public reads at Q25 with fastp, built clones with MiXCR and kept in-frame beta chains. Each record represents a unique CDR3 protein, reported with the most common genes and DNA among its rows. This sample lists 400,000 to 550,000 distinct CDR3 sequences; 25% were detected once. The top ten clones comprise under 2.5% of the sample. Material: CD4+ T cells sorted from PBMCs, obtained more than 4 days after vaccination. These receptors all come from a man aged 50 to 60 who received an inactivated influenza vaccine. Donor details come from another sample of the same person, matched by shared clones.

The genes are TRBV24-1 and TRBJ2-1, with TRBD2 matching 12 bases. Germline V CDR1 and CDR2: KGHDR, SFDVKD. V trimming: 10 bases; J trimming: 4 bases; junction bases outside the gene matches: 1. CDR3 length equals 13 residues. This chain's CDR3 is CATGTSGYNEQFF. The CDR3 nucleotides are TGTGCCACGGGGACTAGCGGGTACAATGAGCAGTTCTTC.

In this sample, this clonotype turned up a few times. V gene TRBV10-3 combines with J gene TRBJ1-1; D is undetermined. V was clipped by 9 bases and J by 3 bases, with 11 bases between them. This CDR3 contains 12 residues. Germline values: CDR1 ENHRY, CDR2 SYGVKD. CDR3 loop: CAMRGRDTEAFF. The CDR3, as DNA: TGTGCCATGCGCGGGCGGGACACTGAAGCTTTCTTT.

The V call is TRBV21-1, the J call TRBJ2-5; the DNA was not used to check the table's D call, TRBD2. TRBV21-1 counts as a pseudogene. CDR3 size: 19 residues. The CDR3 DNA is TGTGCCAGCAGCAAAGCGCTGAGACTAGCGGGAGGAGTACGAGAGACCCAGTACTTC. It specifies CASSKALRLAGGVRETQYF.

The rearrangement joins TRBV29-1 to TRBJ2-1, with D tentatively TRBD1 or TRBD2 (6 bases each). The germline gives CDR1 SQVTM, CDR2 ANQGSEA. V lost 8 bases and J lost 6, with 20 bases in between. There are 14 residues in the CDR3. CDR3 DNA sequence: TGCAGCCCGATCGGGGGCAGGTTGCCCAATGAGCAGTTCTTC. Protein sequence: CSPIGGRLPNEQFF.

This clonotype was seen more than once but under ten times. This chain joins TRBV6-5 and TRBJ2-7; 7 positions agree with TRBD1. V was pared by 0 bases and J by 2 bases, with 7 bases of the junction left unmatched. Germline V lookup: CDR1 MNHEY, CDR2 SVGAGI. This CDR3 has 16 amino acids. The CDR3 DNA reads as TGTGCCAGCAGTTACTCGACCGCGGACAGGCCCTACGAGCAGTACTTC. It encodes CASSYSTADRPYEQYF.

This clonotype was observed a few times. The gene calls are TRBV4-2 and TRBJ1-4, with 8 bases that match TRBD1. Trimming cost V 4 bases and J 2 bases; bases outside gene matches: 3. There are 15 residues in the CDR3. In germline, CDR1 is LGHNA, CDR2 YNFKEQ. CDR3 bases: TGTGCCAGCAGCCCTACAGGGGGGACTAATGAAAAACTGTTTTTT. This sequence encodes CASSPTGGTNEKLFF.

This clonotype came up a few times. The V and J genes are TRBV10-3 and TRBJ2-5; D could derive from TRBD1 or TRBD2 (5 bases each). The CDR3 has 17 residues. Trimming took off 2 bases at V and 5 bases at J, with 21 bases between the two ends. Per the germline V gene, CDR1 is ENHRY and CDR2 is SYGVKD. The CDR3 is CAISEGRRDGFLETQYF. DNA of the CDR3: TGTGCCATCAGTGAGGGGCGCCGGGACGGGTTTTTGGAGACCCAGTACTTC.

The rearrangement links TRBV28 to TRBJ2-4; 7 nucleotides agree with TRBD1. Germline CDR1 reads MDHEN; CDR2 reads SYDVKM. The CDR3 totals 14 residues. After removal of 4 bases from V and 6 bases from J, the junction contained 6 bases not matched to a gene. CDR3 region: CASSWLQGTNIQYF. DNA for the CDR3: TGTGCCAGCAGTTGGTTACAGGGGACAAACATTCAGTACTTC.

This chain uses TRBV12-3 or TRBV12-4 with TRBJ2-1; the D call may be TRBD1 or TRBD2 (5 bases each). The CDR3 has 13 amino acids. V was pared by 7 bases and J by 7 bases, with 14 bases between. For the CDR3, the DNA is TGTGCCAGCAACGCCGGGACGAAAAATGAGCAGTTCTTC. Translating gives CASNAGTKNEQFF.

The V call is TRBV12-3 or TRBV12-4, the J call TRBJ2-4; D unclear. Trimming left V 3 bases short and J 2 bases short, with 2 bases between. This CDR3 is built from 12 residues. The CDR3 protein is CASSFPKNIQYF. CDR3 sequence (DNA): TGTGCCAGCAGTTTCCCCAAAAACATTCAGTACTTC.

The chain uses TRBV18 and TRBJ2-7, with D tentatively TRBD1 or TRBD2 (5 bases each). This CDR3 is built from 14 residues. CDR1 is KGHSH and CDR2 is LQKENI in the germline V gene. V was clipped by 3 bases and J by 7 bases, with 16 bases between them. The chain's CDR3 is CASSPRLGPREQYF. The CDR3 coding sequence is TGTGCCAGCTCACCTCGGCTGGGACCGAGGGAGCAGTACTTC.

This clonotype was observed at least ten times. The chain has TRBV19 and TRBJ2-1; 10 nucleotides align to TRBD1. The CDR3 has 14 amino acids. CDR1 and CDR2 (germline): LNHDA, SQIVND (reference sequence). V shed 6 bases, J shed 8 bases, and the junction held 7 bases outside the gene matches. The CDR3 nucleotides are TGTGCCAGTAGGAGGGACAGGGGTATGGATGAGCAGTTCTTC. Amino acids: CASRRDRGMDEQFF. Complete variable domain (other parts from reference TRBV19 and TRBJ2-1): DGGITQSPKYLFRKEGQNVTLSCEQNLNHDAMYWYRQDPGQGLRLIYYSQIVNDFQKGDIAEGYSVSREKKESFPLTVTSAQKNPTAFYLCASRRDRGMDEQFFGPGTRLTVL.

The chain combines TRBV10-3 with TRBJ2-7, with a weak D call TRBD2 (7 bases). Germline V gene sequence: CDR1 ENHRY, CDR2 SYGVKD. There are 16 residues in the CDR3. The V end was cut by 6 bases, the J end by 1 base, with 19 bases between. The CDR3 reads CAIRAPTGGSSYEQYF. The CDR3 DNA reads TGTGCCATCAGGGCCCCGACGGGGGGCTCATCCTACGAGCAGTACTTC.

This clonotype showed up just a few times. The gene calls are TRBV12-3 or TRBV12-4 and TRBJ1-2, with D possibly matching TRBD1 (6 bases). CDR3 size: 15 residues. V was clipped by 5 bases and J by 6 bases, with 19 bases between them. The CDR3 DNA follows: TGTGCCAGCAGTATCCGACAGGCCATCCCTCATGGCTACACCTTC. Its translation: CASSIRQAIPHGYTF.